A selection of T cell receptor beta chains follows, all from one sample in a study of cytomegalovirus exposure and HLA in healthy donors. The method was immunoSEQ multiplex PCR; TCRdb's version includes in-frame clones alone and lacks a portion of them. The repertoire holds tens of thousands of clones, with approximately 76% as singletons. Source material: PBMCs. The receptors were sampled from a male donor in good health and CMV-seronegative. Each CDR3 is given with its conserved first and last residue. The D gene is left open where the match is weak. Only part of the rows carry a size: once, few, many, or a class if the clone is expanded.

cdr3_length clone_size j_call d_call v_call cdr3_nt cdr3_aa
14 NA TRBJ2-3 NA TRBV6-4 TGTGCCAGCAGTGACTCGGCCAGCACAGATACGCAGTATTTT CASSDSASTDTQYF
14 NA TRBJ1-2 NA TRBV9 TGTGCCAGCAGCCCAACAGCGGTGACCTATGGCTACACCTTC CASSPTAVTYGYTF
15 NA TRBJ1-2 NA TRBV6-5 TGTGCCAGCAGTTACGTTAGCCCTCCCAACTATGGCTACACCTTC CASSYVSPPNYGYTF
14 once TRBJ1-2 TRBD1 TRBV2 TGTGCCAGCAGTTTTTCAGACAGGGGCAATGGCTACACCTTC CASSFSDRGNGYTF
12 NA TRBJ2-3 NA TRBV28 TGTGCCAGCCGCAGCGGCACAGATACGCAGTATTTT CASRSGTDTQYF
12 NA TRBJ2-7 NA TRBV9 TGTGCCAGCAGCGCACTACTAGGCCGGCAGTACTTC CASSALLGRQYF
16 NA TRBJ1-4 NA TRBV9 TGTGCCAGCAGCGTAGCTCGAAGGACAGTAGGTGAAAAACTGTTTTTT CASSVARRTVGEKLFF
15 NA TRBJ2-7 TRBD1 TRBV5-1 TGCGCCAGCAGCTGGGGGGGGACAGGGGCCTACGAGCAGTACTTC CASSWGGTGAYEQYF
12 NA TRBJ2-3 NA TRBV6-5 TGTGCCAGCAGTAGCGTCACAGATACGCAGTATTTT CASSSVTDTQYF
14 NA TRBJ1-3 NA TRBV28 TGTGCCAGCACCACCGGGGCGGGGGGAAACACCATATATTTT CASTTGAGGNTIYF
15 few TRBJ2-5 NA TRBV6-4 TGTGCCAGCAGTGACTTCCGGACAGATCAAGAGACCCAGTACTTC CASSDFRTDQETQYF
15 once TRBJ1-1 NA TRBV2 TGTGCCAGCAGTGAAGCGAGTAGGGGTAGTACTGAAGCTTTCTTT CASSEASRGSTEAFF
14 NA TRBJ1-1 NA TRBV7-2 TGTGCCAGCAGCTTATATGGGGCGAACACTGAAGCTTTCTTT CASSLYGANTEAFF
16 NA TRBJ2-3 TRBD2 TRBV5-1 TGCGCCAGCAGCTTGGGGCTAGCGGGGACCACAGATACGCAGTATTTT CASSLGLAGTTDTQYF
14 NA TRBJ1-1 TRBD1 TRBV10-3 TGTGCCATCCAGGTACAGGGGGACAGCACTGAAGCTTTCTTT CAIQVQGDSTEAFF
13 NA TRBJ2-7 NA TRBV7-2 TGTGCCAGCAGCGCACAGGGAAAGAACGAGCAGTACTTC CASSAQGKNEQYF
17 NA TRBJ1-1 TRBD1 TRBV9 TGTGCCAGCAGCGTAGCCGGGACAGGGGTTCGGAACACTGAAGCTTTCTTT CASSVAGTGVRNTEAFF
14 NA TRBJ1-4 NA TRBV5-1 TGCGCCAGCAGCCCACGAGGAGGTAATGAAAAACTGTTTTTT CASSPRGGNEKLFF
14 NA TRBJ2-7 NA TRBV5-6 TGTGCCAGCAGCTTCATCGGGACACCCTACGAGCAGTACTTC CASSFIGTPYEQYF
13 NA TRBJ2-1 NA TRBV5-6 TGTGCCAGCAGCTCGACAGTATCCAATGAGCAGTTCTTC CASSSTVSNEQFF
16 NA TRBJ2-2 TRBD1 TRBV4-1 TGCGCCAGCAGCCCCTCTGAGCAAAACAGGGGAAGGGAGCTGTTTTTT CASSPSEQNRGRELFF
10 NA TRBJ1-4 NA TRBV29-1 TGCAGCGTCGAGGAGGAAAAACTGTTTTTT CSVEEEKLFF
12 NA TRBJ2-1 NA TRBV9 TGTGCCAGCAGCGAACAGGGTCATGAGCAGTTCTTC CASSEQGHEQFF
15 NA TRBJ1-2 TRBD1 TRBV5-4 TGTGCCAGCAGCCAAGATCGGGACAGGGGGGTTGGCTACACCTTC CASSQDRDRGVGYTF
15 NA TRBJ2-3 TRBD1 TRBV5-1 TGCGCCAGCAGCTTGGGCGGGACAGGGAGAGGTACGCAGTATTTT CASSLGGTGRGTQYF
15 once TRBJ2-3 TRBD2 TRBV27 TGTGCCAGCAGTTTGCTAATGACTAGCGGGGTTACTCAGTATTTT CASSLLMTSGVTQYF
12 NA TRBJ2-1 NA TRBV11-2 TGTGCCAGCAGCTTAGATAAGCCTGAGCAGTTCTTC CASSLDKPEQFF
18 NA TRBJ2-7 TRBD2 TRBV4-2 TGTGCCAGCAGCTCTTTAGGGCTAGCGGAGCCGGGTCAATACGAGCAGTACTTC CASSSLGLAEPGQYEQYF
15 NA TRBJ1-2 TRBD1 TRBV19 TGTGCCAGTACCTCCCAGGGGGGCCGTTACTATGGCTACACCTTC CASTSQGGRYYGYTF
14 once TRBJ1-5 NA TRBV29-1 TGCAGCGTTGTGACAGCCGATAGCAATCAGCCCCAGCATTTT CSVVTADSNQPQHF
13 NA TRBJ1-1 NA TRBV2 TGTGCCACCTCACGGGAGGGTTGGACTGAAGCTTTCTTT CATSREGWTEAFF
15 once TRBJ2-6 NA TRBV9 TGTGCCAGCAGCGAGAGGGGGTCTGGGGCCAACGTCCTGACTTTC CASSERGSGANVLTF
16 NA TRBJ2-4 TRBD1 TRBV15 TGTGCCACCAGCAGGGGAGGGACAGGGAAGCAAAACATTCAGTACTTC CATSRGGTGKQNIQYF
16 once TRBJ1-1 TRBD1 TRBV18 TGTGCCAGCTCACCCTTAAATATGGACAGGGTCACTGAAGCTTTCTTT CASSPLNMDRVTEAFF
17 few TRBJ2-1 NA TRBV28 TGTGCCAGCAGTTTATCCGGGGGGCTCTCCCCCATTGTTGAGCAGTTCTTC CASSLSGGLSPIVEQFF
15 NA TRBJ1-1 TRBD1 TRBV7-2 TGTGCCAGCAGCCCCTGGACAGGGAGGAACACTGAAGCTTTCTTT CASSPWTGRNTEAFF
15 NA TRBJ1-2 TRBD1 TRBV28 TGTGCCAGCAGGGCCGGGACAGGGGGCGGCTATGGCTACACCTTC CASRAGTGGGYGYTF
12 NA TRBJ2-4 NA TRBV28 TGTGCCAGCAGCTACGACAAGAACATTCAGTACTTC CASSYDKNIQYF
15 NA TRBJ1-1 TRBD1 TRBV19 TGTGCCAGTATCCCGCAGGGGGTCCGCAGAACTGAAGCTTTCTTT CASIPQGVRRTEAFF
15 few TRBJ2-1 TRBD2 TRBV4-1 TGCGCCAGCAGCCAAGCGGCAACTAGCGGCGATGAGCAGTTCTTC CASSQAATSGDEQFF
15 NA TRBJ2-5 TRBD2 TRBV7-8 TGTGCCAGCAGCCCCCGGGGGGGCTTCGGAGAGACCCAGTACTTC CASSPRGGFGETQYF
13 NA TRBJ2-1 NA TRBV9 TGTGCCAGCAGCGTAGGAACTGTCAATGAGCAGTTCTTC CASSVGTVNEQFF
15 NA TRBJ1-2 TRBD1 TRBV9 TGTGCCAGCAGCGTAGATCAAGGGGGCGGGAATCGCTACACCTTC CASSVDQGGGNRYTF
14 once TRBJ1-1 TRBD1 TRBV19 TGTGCCAGTAGTATAAGAGGGGGCGGCCGCGAAGCTTTCTTT CASSIRGGGREAFF
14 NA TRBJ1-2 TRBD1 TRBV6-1 TGTGCCAGCAGCTCCGACAGGGGGCGAGACGGCTACACCTTC CASSSDRGRDGYTF
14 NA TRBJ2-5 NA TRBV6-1 TGTGCCAGCAGTGAATCAACATTCTGGTGGACCCAGTACTTC CASSESTFWWTQYF
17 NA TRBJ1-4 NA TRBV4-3 TGCGCCAGCAGCTACGACAAGGCCGGGGCAACTAATGAAAAACTGTTTTTT CASSYDKAGATNEKLFF
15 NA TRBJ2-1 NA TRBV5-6 TGTGCCAGCAGCCCAGGGGTGAACTCCTACAATGAGCAGTTCTTC CASSPGVNSYNEQFF
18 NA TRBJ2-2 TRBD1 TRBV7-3 TGTGCCAGCAGCTCCCTCGACAGGGGGCGCGGGTTTGGCGGGGAGCTGTTTTTT CASSSLDRGRGFGGELFF
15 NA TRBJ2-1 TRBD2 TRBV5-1 TGCGCCAGCAGCTTGGGGGCGGGAGAGCAGTATGAGCAGTTCTTC CASSLGAGEQYEQFF
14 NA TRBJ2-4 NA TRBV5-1 TGCGCCAGCAGCTTGGTCGGGGGGCAAAGCATTCAGTACTTC CASSLVGGQSIQYF
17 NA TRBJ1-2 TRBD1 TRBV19 TGTGCCAGTAGCAACTCTTGGACAGGGGGCGCTGGCTATGGCTACACCTTC CASSNSWTGGAGYGYTF